This T cell receptor (beta chain) comes out of a study of beta chain features in type 1 diabetes. Study-wide context: Researchers looked at 95 million to 140 million sorted cells across all samples.

In the case of this clone: Its antigen is as yet unknown.

The entirety of the isolated RNA underwent reverse transcription, so expressed TCRB transcripts were sequenced. TCRdb's table, derived via immunoSEQ multiplex PCR, lists solely in-frame clones and lacks some. The table includes 150,000 to 170,000 clones, under 13% detected once. Findings and limits, study-wide: In every one of the four CD4+ subsets, TCRB CDR3s were moderately but significantly shorter in Type 1 diabetes patients. More deletions and fewer insertions at VDJ junctions were seen in type 1 diabetes patients.

A sort by CD45RO/CCR7/CD25/CD127/CD95/CD27 yielded CD4+ naive, central memory, regulatory and stem cell-like memory cells. The CDR3 sequence is 16 residues long. CDR1 MNHNY and CDR2 SVGAGI come from the germline V gene (reference sequence). The V end was cut by 2 bases, the J end by 4 bases, with 17 bases between. The sequenced sample was central memory CD4+ T cells from blood. The chain joins TRBV6-6 to TRBJ1-2, with D perhaps matching TRBD1 (5 bases). This clonotype was sampled from a man younger than 40 with type 1 diabetes. CDR3 coding DNA: TGTGCCAGCAGTTACGACCTGACAGTCGATCCCTATGGCTACACCTTC. It is translated as CASSYDLTVDPYGYTF.